Shown below are 22 T cell receptor beta chains from a single sample sequenced in a study of shared clonotypes between healthy human individuals. Terminally differentiated effector memory CD45RA+ cells were left out of the naive CD8 fraction, which was CD45RO-negative and positively selected for CCR7. Using immunoSEQ multiplex PCR, the repertoire was profiled, and TCRdb retains in-frame clones only, with some absent. The sample records a few million clones, around 93% being singletons. Sequences were obtained from naive CD8+ T cells from PBMCs. These receptors came from a man between 18 and 35 years old in good health. Some clones in this sample may be carry-over from other donors' samples.

The count of this clone is one. This sequence joins TRBV5-6 and TRBJ1-1, with TRBD1 matching over 12 bases. The CDR3 consists of 14 residues. Unmatched junction bases numbered 8, after V lost 4 bases and J lost 10 bases. CDR1 and CDR2 (germline): SGHDT, YYEEEE. Here the CDR3 DNA reads TGTGCCAGCAGCCTGGGGGACAGGGGGCCGGCAGCTTTCTTT. It encodes CASSLGDRGPAAFF.

This sequence joins TRBV7-3 and TRBJ2-2; maybe TRBD2 (5 bases). The CDR3 spans 15 residues. From germline, CDR1 is SGHTA and CDR2 FQGTGA. Trimming cost V 1 base and J 1 base, with 7 bases left between them. The CDR3 nucleotides are TGTGCCAGCAGCTTAATTGAGGGGAACACCGGGGAGCTGTTTTTT. The encoded protein is CASSLIEGNTGELFF.

This chain connects TRBV27 to TRBJ2-7; weak D call: TRBD2 (6 bases). CDR1 MNHEY and CDR2 SMNVEV come from the germline V gene (reference sequence). The CDR3 is made up of 17 amino acids. The V end lost 1 base, the J end lost 0 bases, and 16 bases lay between the germline ends. This CDR3 reads CASSLFPVSEGSYEQYF. The CDR3 DNA sequence: TGTGCCAGCAGTTTATTTCCGGTCTCGGAGGGCTCCTACGAGCAGTACTTC.

V is TRBV6-4 and J is TRBJ1-2, with D possibly being TRBD1 (5 bases). V was shortened by 3 bases and J by 7 bases, with 15 bases between the two germline ends. The CDR3 is made up of 14 amino acids. Germline V gives CDR1 MRHNA, CDR2 SNTAGT. The CDR3 region is CASSEGYGDGGYTF. The DNA of the CDR3 is TGTGCCAGCAGTGAAGGGTATGGGGACGGTGGCTACACCTTC.

This rearrangement joins TRBV9 to TRBJ2-3; tentatively, D is TRBD2 (6 bases). The V end lost 3 bases, the J end lost 6 bases, and 17 bases lay between the germline ends. The CDR3 is made up of 15 amino acids. Germline loops: CDR1 SGDLS, CDR2 YYNGEE. Here the CDR3 reads CASSEISATSDTQYF. The DNA of the CDR3 is TGTGCCAGCAGCGAAATTAGTGCGACTAGTGATACGCAGTATTTT. The entire variable domain, with the rest obtained from reference TRBV9 and TRBJ2-3, is as follows: DSGVTQTPKHLITATGQRVTLRCSPRSGDLSVYWYQQSLDQGLQFLIQYYNGEERAKGNILERFSAQQFPDLHSELNLSSLELGDSALYFCASSEISATSDTQYFGPGTRLTVL.

The chain recombines TRBV9 with TRBJ2-1; perhaps TRBD2 as D (7 bases). Germline-derived CDR1 and CDR2 are SGDLS and YYNGEE. The CDR3 length is 15 residues. The V and J ends lost 6 bases and 2 bases respectively, with 15 bases between them. CDR3 nucleotides: TGTGCCAGCAACCGAAAGGGGGGGCCCTACAATGAGCAGTTCTTC. Protein sequence: CASNRKGGPYNEQFF.

This clone appeared a single time. The chain employs TRBV4-3 and TRBJ2-7; D possibly corresponds to TRBD2 (6 bases). V was pared by 3 bases and J by 4 bases, with 16 bases between. This CDR3 spans 15 amino acids. CDR1 is LGHNA, CDR2 YSLEER, per germline. CDR3 DNA: TGCGCCAGCAGCCATACCGGGACTGCCGCTTACGAGCAGTACTTC. This codes for CASSHTGTAAYEQYF.

This chain uses TRBV29-1 with TRBJ2-1, with unresolved D. Trimming pared 4 bases from V and 6 bases from J, leaving 13 bases between. The CDR3 is 13 amino acids. Per germline, CDR1 SQVTM and CDR2 ANQGSEA. The CDR3 reads CSVVPAGTNEQFF. CDR3 bases: TGCAGCGTTGTCCCGGCAGGCACCAATGAGCAGTTCTTC.

This rearrangement joins TRBV5-6 to TRBJ2-7; a weak D match, TRBD2 (6 bases). Per the germline V gene, CDR1 is SGHDT and CDR2 is YYEEEE. V was trimmed by 2 bases and J by 5 bases, leaving 8 bases between them. The CDR3 length is 12 residues. DNA for the CDR3: TGTGCCAGCAGCTTCGGCGGGGACGAGCAGTACTTC. It encodes CASSFGGDEQYF.

The chain links TRBV29-1 to TRBJ2-5, with 11 bases matching TRBD2. The J call may not be correct, given that the DNA end is closer to TRBJ2-7. Germline CDR1 and CDR2: SQVTM and ANQGSEA. The CDR3 contains 18 residues. As DNA, the CDR3 is TGCAGCGTTGAAGGTCCGGCTAGCGGGAGGATCCCCTCCTACGAGCAGTACTTC. Protein sequence: CSVEGPASGRIPSYEQYF.

The chain uses TRBV10-1 and TRBJ2-5; D might be TRBD2 (5 bases). The germline V gene encodes CDR1 WNHNN and CDR2 SYGVQD (reference sequence). V was trimmed by 3 bases and J by 5 bases, leaving 13 bases between them. This CDR3 has 14 amino acids. CDR3 sequence: CASSEADWRETQYF. CDR3 coding DNA: TGCGCCAGCAGTGAAGCGGATTGGAGGGAGACCCAGTACTTC.

This clone was recorded once. This chain uses TRBV18 with TRBJ2-5; D may be TRBD2 (5 bases). Trimming took 2 bases from V and 4 from J, leaving 11 bases between them. Per the germline V gene, CDR1 is KGHSH and CDR2 is LQKENI. This CDR3 spans 14 amino acids. The CDR3 is CASSPKEVRETQYF. The CDR3 DNA reads TGTGCCAGCTCACCAAAGGAGGTTCGAGAGACCCAGTACTTC. Supplemented by reference TRBV18 and TRBJ2-5, the full variable domain reads NAGVMQNPRHLVRRRGQEARLRCSPMKGHSHVYWYRQLPEEGLKFMVYLQKENIIDESGMPKERFSAEFPKEGPSILRIQQVVRGDSAAYFCASSPKEVRETQYFGPGTRLLVL.

The V call is TRBV7-3, the J call TRBJ1-1; the D is unclear. The CDR3 has 13 amino acids. Germline V gene lookup returns CDR1 SGHTA and CDR2 FQGTGA. The V gene lost 1 base and the J gene lost 1 base, with 4 bases spanning the gap. The CDR3 loop is CASSLNANTEAFF. The CDR3 DNA reads as TGTGCCAGCAGCTTAAACGCGAACACTGAAGCTTTCTTT.

The chain combines TRBV9 with TRBJ2-7; 7 bases align to TRBD1. V gave up 3 bases and J gave up 1 base; unmatched junction bases: 4. Germline assignment: CDR1 SGDLS and CDR2 YYNGEE. This CDR3 has 14 residues. In DNA form, the CDR3 reads TGTGCCAGCAGCGCCTTGGACAGGTCCTACGAGCAGTACTTC. It specifies CASSALDRSYEQYF.

The chain recombines TRBV15 with TRBJ1-5; D ambiguous. Deletions cut 9 bases from V and 1 base from J, with 13 bases between. The CDR3 extends over 14 amino acids. The germline V gene has CDR1 LNHNV and CDR2 YYDKDF (reference sequence). CDR3 DNA sequence: TGTGCCACTAACCGGGCACGCAGCAATCAGCCCCAGCATTTT. This sequence encodes CATNRARSNQPQHF.

The chain couples TRBV7-9 to TRBJ1-1, with D possibly TRBD1 on 6 matching bases. The CDR3 is 16 amino acids. Germline CDR1 SEHNR, CDR2 FQNEAQ (reference sequence). Between the trimmed V and J ends, which lost 5 bases and 0 bases, there was a span of 16 bases. The CDR3 protein is CASSPKKGGMNTEAFF. CDR3 sequence (DNA): TGTGCCAGCAGCCCGAAGAAGGGGGGGATGAACACTGAAGCTTTCTTT.

The chain couples TRBV5-1 to TRBJ2-1, with 7 bases aligning to TRBD2. Trimming removed 0 bases from V and 0 bases from J; junction bases left unmatched: 9. CDR3 length: 18 residues. Looked up from germline, CDR1 is SGHRS and CDR2 is YFSETQ. In nucleotides, the CDR3 is TGCGCCAGCAGCTTGGGTGGCGGGCGGGAGAACTCCTACAATGAGCAGTTCTTC. Translating gives CASSLGGGRENSYNEQFF.

J is TRBJ2-3 and V is TRBV27; 7 bases match TRBD2. V was clipped by 7 bases and J by 1 base; unmatched bases: 5. CDR1 is MNHEY and CDR2 is SMNVEV in the germline V gene (reference sequence). The CDR3 is 14 amino acids. The CDR3 region has the DNA TGTGCCAGCACCCTAGCGGTCGGCACAGATACGCAGTATTTT. This translates into CASTLAVGTDTQYF.

The rearrangement joins TRBV9 to TRBJ2-7, with 11 bases that match TRBD2. Germline values: CDR1 SGDLS, CDR2 YYNGEE. The V segment lost 4 bases and the J segment 1 base; nucleotides outside the gene matches: 4. The CDR3 is 15 amino acids. The CDR3 DNA reads TGTGCCAGCAGCCAGACTAGCGGGACTTCCTACGAGCAGTACTTC. It is translated as CASSQTSGTSYEQYF.

The rearrangement joins TRBV29-1 to TRBJ2-1; 10 bases fit TRBD2. The CDR3 runs to 14 residues. Germline assignment: CDR1 SQVTM and CDR2 ANQGSEA. The V segment lost 4 bases and the J segment 8 bases; nucleotides outside the gene matches: 8. CDR3 in amino acids: CSVGPSGSGYEQFF. The CDR3 DNA follows: TGCAGCGTTGGGCCTAGCGGGAGCGGCTATGAGCAGTTCTTC.

Of note for this clone: The same CDR3 can be traced to other DNA sequences in this sample. The chain carries TRBV19 and TRBJ2-1; tentatively, D is TRBD2 (5 bases). The CDR3 has 12 amino acids. The ends were cut back, 7 bases at V and 2 bases at J, with 6 bases in the middle. The germline gives CDR1 LNHDA, CDR2 SQIVND (reference sequence). CDR3 sequence reads: CASTGTYNEQFF. The DNA of the CDR3 is TGTGCCAGTACCGGGACCTACAATGAGCAGTTCTTC.

The gene calls are TRBV11-3 and TRBJ2-2; D is possibly TRBD2 (7 bases). The V gene's germline CDR1 is SGHNT and CDR2 YENEEA. The CDR3 contains 16 residues. V dropped 5 bases and J dropped 6 bases, with 19 bases sitting between them. For the CDR3, the DNA is TGTGCCAGCAGCCACAGGGAGGCGGGAGATGCCGGGGAGCTGTTTTTT. Translating gives CASSHREAGDAGELFF.